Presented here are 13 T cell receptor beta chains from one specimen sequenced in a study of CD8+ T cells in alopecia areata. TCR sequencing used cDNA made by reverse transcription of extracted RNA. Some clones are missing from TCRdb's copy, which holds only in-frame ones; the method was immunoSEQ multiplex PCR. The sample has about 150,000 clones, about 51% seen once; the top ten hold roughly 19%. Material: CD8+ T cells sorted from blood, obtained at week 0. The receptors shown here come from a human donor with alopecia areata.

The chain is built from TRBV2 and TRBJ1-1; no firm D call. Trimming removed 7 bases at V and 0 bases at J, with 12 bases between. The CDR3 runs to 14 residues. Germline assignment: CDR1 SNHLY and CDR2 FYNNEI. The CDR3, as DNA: TGTGCCAGCAAGCAAGACCTACTGAACACTGAAGCTTTCTTT. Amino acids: CASKQDLLNTEAFF.

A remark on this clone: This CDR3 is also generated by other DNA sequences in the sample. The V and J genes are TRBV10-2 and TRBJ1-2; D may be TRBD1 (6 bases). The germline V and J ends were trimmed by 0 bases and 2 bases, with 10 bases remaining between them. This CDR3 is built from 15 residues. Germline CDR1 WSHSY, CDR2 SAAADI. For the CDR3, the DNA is TGCGCCAGCAGTGAGTCGCGCACAGGGAACTATGGCTACACCTTC. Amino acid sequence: CASSESRTGNYGYTF.

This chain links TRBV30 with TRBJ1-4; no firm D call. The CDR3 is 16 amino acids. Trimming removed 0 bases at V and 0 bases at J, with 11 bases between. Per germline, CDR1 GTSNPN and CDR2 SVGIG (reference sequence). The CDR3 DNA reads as TGTGCCTGGAGTGTAAGCGCCAGCGCAACTAATGAAAAACTGTTTTTT. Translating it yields CAWSVSASATNEKLFF. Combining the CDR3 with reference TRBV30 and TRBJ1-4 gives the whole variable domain SQTIHQWPATLVQPVGSPLSLECTVEGTSNPNLYWYRQAAGRGLQLLFYSVGIGQISSEVPQNLSASRPQDRQFILSSKKLLLSDSGFYLCAWSVSASATNEKLFFGSGTQLSVL.

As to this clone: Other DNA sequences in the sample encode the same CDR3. The CDR3 here is CASSPGQGPYEQYF. The CDR3 DNA is TGTGCCAGCAGCCCCGGGCAGGGGCCTTACGAGCAGTACTTC. V and J are TRBV5-6 and TRBJ2-7; D perhaps matches TRBD1 (6 bases). In germline, CDR1 is SGHDT, CDR2 YYEEEE. This CDR3 comprises 14 residues. V was clipped by 4 bases and J by 4 bases, with 15 bases between them.

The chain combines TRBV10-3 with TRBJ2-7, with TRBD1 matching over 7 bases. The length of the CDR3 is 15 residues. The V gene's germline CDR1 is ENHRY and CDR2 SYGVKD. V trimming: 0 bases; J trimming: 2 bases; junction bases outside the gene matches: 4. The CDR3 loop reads CAISESDRSTYEQYF. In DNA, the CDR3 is TGTGCCATCAGTGAGTCGGACAGGTCTACCTACGAGCAGTACTTC.

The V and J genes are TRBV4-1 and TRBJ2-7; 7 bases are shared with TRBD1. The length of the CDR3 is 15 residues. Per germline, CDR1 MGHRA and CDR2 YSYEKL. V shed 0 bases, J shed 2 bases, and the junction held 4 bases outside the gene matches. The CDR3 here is CASSQEAGGTYEQYF. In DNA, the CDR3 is TGCGCCAGCAGCCAAGAGGCAGGGGGAACCTACGAGCAGTACTTC.

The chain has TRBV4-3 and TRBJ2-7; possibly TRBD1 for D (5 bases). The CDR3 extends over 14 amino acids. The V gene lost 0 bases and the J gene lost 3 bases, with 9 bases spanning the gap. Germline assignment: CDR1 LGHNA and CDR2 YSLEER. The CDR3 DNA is TGCGCCAGCAGCCAAGACAGGGATTACTACGAGCAGTACTTC. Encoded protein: CASSQDRDYYEQYF.

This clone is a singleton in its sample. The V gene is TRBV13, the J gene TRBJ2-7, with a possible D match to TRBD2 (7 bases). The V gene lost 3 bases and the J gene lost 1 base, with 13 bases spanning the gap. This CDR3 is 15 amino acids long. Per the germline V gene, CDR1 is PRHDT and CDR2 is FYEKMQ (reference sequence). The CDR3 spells CASSFRGGPSYEQYF. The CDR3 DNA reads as TGTGCCAGCAGCTTTAGGGGGGGCCCGTCCTACGAGCAGTACTTC.

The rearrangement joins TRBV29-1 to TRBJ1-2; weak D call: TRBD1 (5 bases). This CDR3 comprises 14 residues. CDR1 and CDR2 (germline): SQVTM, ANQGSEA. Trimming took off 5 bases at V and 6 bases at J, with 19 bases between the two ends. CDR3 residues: CSVRGSPGGDGYTF. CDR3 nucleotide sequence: TGCAGCGTTCGCGGCAGCCCGGGGGGGGATGGCTACACCTTC.

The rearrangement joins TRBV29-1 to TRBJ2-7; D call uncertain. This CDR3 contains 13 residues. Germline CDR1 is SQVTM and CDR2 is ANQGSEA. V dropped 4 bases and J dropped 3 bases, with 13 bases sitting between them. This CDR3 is CSVALSPYYEQYF. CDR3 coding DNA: TGCAGCGTTGCGCTGAGCCCGTACTACGAGCAGTACTTC.

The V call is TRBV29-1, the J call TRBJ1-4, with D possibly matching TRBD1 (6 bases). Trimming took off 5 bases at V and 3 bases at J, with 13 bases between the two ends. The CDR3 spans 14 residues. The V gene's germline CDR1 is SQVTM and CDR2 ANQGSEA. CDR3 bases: TGCAGCGTTATTCCGGGGGGCCCTAATGAAAAACTGTTTTTT. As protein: CSVIPGGPNEKLFF. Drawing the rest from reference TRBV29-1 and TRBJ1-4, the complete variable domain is SAVISQKPSRDICQRGTSLTIQCQVDSQVTMMFWYRQQPGQSLTLIATANQGSEATYESGFVIDKFPISRPNLTFSTLTVSNMSPEDSSIYLCSVIPGGPNEKLFFGSGTQLSVL.

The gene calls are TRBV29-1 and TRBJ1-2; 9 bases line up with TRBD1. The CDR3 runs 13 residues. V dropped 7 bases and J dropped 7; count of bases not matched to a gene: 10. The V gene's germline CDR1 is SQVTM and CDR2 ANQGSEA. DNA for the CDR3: TGCAGCGCCTACACAGGGGGCGCCGGTGGCTACACCTTC. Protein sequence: CSAYTGGAGGYTF.

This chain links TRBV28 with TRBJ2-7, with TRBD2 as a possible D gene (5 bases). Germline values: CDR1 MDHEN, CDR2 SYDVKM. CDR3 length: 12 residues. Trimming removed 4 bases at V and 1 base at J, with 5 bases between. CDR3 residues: CASSSGSYEQYF. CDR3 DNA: TGTGCCAGCAGTTCGGGATCCTACGAGCAGTACTTC.